These T cell receptor beta chains were read from a single sample in a study of neurological immune-mediated disorders. Via MiXCR, TCRdb re-called the 5' RACE reads, giving one row per CDR3 protein. The table lists tens of thousands of distinct CDR3 sequences, less than 5.5% of them singletons. The material sequenced was PBMCs. The source is a man aged 25 to 40 with multiple sclerosis. CDR3s include the opening cysteine and the closing phenylalanine or tryptophan. A D gene is named only where the DNA matches it firmly. Size is omitted from some rows. Given values are once, few, many or a class for expanded clones.

TGTGCCAGCAGCTCCAGGAGGGCGGTTCTCCCTTACAATGAGCAGTTCTTC,CASSSRRAVLPYNEQFF,TRBV5-5,many,NA,TRBJ2-1
TGTGCCAGCAGTGAACAGGGGATGAACACTGAAGCTTTCTTT,CASSEQGMNTEAFF,TRBV25-1,NA,NA,TRBJ1-1
TGTGCCAGCTCTGACAGGTCTCTGAACACTGAAGCTTTCTTT,CASSDRSLNTEAFF,TRBV18,many,NA,TRBJ1-1
TGCGCCAGCAGCCAAGTGGGCGAGGACAATGAGCAGTTCTTC,CASSQVGEDNEQFF,TRBV4-1,many,NA,TRBJ2-1
TGTGCCAGCAGCTTGGCGCCAGGGGGCAGTGGCTATGGCTACACCTTC,CASSLAPGGSGYGYTF,TRBV5-5,many,TRBD1,TRBJ1-2
TGTGCCAGCAGTTCCAAACATGGGGGACAGGGATTGGCCTACGAGCAGTACTTC,CASSSKHGGQGLAYEQYF,TRBV6-6,few,TRBD1,TRBJ2-7
TGTGCCAGCAGCTTAGATCTTCTGGGGGCTGGCAATCAGCCCCAGAATTTT,CASSLDLLGAGNQPQNF,TRBV11-2,NA,NA,TRBJ1-5
TGCGCCAGCAGCCAAGATGGCGGGGGAGTCGCCTACAATGAGCAGTTCTTC,CASSQDGGGVAYNEQFF,TRBV4-1,many,TRBD2,TRBJ2-1
TGTGCCAGCAGTTCTTTCCGGTGGGGCGGTCAGCCCCAGAATTTT,CASSSFRWGGQPQNF,TRBV6-2/TRBV6-3,NA,NA,TRBJ1-5
TGTGCCAGCAGTTACTCGAGCCACAGAAAAGAGACCCAGTACTTC,CASSYSSHRKETQYF,TRBV6-6,many,NA,TRBJ2-5
TGTGCCAGCAGCTTAGGCAGAGATACGCAGTATTTT,CASSLGRDTQYF,TRBV7-8,NA,NA,TRBJ2-3
TGCAGCGTTTCTACACGGACAGGGGGCTCCTATGGCTACACCTTC,CSVSTRTGGSYGYTF,TRBV29-1,NA,TRBD1,TRBJ1-2
TGCGCCAGCAGCGCCGGACAGGCATCGACCGGGGATGAGCAGTTCTTC,CASSAGQASTGDEQFF,TRBV5-1,NA,TRBD1,TRBJ2-1
TGTGCCATCAGTGGAAGACAGGGTTCGGGTGAGCAGTTCTTC,CAISGRQGSGEQFF,TRBV10-3,once,TRBD1,TRBJ2-1
TGTGCCAGCAGCCAAGGGTCCCCTGGGACTGAAGCTTTCTTT,CASSQGSPGTEAFF,TRBV7-2,NA,NA,TRBJ1-1
TGTGCCAGCAGTTACCAGGTGGGGGCGAACACTGAAGCTTTCTTT,CASSYQVGANTEAFF,TRBV6-5,many,NA,TRBJ1-1
TGTGCCAGCAGCTTAGCGGGATGGAATAGCGAGCAGTACTTC,CASSLAGWNSEQYF,TRBV11-2,many,NA,TRBJ2-7
TGTGCCAGCAGCCACGGACAGATCGCCCAGAATTTT,CASSHGQIAQNF,TRBV6-6,NA,NA,TRBJ1-5
TGCGCCAGCAGCCCGAACGGGATCTCGGACACTGAAGCTTTCTTT,CASSPNGISDTEAFF,TRBV5-1,many,NA,TRBJ1-1
TGCAGCGCCCTAACAGGGAGCTCCTATAATTCACCCCTCCACTTT,CSALTGSSYNSPLHF,TRBV29-1,many,NA,TRBJ1-6
TGCAGTGCTGTACTAGCGGGGGGGCAAGAGACCCAGTACTTC,CSAVLAGGQETQYF,TRBV20-1,many,TRBD2,TRBJ2-5
TGTGCCAGCAGCTTAGGGAGAGGTGGCTACACCTTC,CASSLGRGGYTF,TRBV11-2,many,NA,TRBJ1-2
TGCGCCAGCAGCTTGGTCTTGCGCGTGGAGACCCAGTACTTC,CASSLVLRVETQYF,TRBV5-1,many,NA,TRBJ2-5
TGCAGTGCTAGAGACCCCCAACGGGGGCCCTATTACAATGAGCAGTTCTTC,CSARDPQRGPYYNEQFF,TRBV20-1,many,NA,TRBJ2-1
TGTGCCAGCAGCGTCGGACAGTCCAATCAGCCCCAGAATTTT,CASSVGQSNQPQNF,TRBV9,few,NA,TRBJ1-5
TGTGCCAGCAGCGTAGAGGGGGCGCGGACTGAAGCTTTCTTT,CASSVEGARTEAFF,TRBV9,many,TRBD1,TRBJ1-1
TGCAGTGCTAGTTCAGGGAACACTGAAGCTTTCTTT,CSASSGNTEAFF,TRBV20-1,many,NA,TRBJ1-1
TGTGCCAGCTCACCAACGCGAGCGGGGGGGCCAGGAGAGCAGTTCTTC,CASSPTRAGGPGEQFF,TRBV18,many,TRBD2,TRBJ2-1
TGTGCCAGCAGCTACGCACTGGAAGCTTTCTTT,CASSYALEAFF,TRBV12-3/TRBV12-4,many,NA,TRBJ1-1
TGTGCCAGCAGCCCACCGAACAGCCGAACACTATATTTT,CASSPPNSRTLYF,TRBV7-3,many,NA,TRBJ1-3
TGTGCCAGCAGTCCTGGGACAGGGGGGTACTATGGCTACACCTTC,CASSPGTGGYYGYTF,TRBV27,many,TRBD1,TRBJ1-2
TGTGCCAGCAGTCTTGGAGGGACGAATAATGAAAAACTGTTTTTT,CASSLGGTNNEKLFF,TRBV12-3/TRBV12-4,many,NA,TRBJ1-4
TGCGCCAGCAGCTTTGGGGTTGGAAGGCAGTACTTC,CASSFGVGRQYF,TRBV5-1,NA,NA,TRBJ2-7
TGTGCCAGCAGCTGGAACAACTTCCCCGTAGATTCTAGCAATCAGCCCCAGCATTTT,CASSWNNFPVDSSNQPQHF,TRBV7-8,many,NA,TRBJ1-5
TGTGCCAGCAGCCGATCCCTTACCTGGAGCTACACTGAAGCTTTCTTT,CASSRSLTWSYTEAFF,TRBV7-2,few,NA,TRBJ1-1
TGTGCCACCAGCAGAGATCCCAGGACTAATGAAAAACTGTTTTTT,CATSRDPRTNEKLFF,TRBV15,NA,NA,TRBJ1-4
TGTGCCAGCAGCTCCATTAATGAAGCTTTCTTT,CASSSINEAFF,TRBV7-3,many,NA,TRBJ1-1
TGCAGTGCTAGAGACACCCAGGGGGCAGGCACTGAAGCTTTCTTT,CSARDTQGAGTEAFF,TRBV20-1,few,TRBD1,TRBJ1-1
TGCGCCAGCAGCTTGGTTGGGGGCCGGAATCAAAAACTGTTTTTT,CASSLVGGRNQKLFF,TRBV5-1,many,NA,TRBJ1-4
TGTGCCAGCAGTTGGACACCTCACAATCAGCCCCAGCATTTT,CASSWTPHNQPQHF,TRBV6-5,many,NA,TRBJ1-5
TGTGCCAGCAGAGGCGGGCCCTATGGCTACACCTTC,CASRGGPYGYTF,TRBV7-9,many,NA,TRBJ1-2
TGCAGCGTGGAGAACGGGGAGACCCAGTACTTC,CSVENGETQYF,TRBV29-1,many,NA,TRBJ2-5